These 13 T cell receptor beta chains were sequenced from one sample in a study of T cell clusters in autoimmune cytopenias. One tube held mixed TRB-A and TRB-B primer pools for touch-down PCR. TCRdb re-called the multiplex PCR reads and gives one entry per CDR3 protein, without DNA. This repertoire comprises under 11,000 distinct CDR3 sequences; its ten largest clones make up roughly 21%. TRB amplification used roughly 250 ng of peripheral blood genomic DNA. This same sample was also part of a study on T cell repertoires in aging, cancer and after chemotherapy.

Sequencing used peripheral blood. These TCRs come from a human donor in good health.

By frequency, this clonotype is medium-sized. The chain couples TRBV19 to TRBJ2-5; the D call of TRBD1 rests on TCRdb alone, since no DNA is present to check it. Germline loops: CDR1 LNHDA, CDR2 SQIVND (reference sequence). CDR3 length equals 13 residues. CDR3: CASSGTEQETQYF.

This chain links TRBV5-4 with TRBJ2-1; as DNA is missing, the TRBD1 call by TCRdb cannot be tested. There are 13 residues in the CDR3. From germline, CDR1 is SGHNT and CDR2 YYREEE (reference sequence). The CDR3 spells CASSFQGGYEQFF. Full variable domain (missing parts from reference TRBV5-4 and TRBJ2-1): ETGVTQSPTHLIKTRGQQVTLRCSSQSGHNTVSWYQQALGQGPQFIFQYYREEENGRGNFPPRFSGLQFPNYSSELNVNALELDDSALYLCASSFQGGYEQFFGPGTRLTVL.

This chain links TRBV30 with TRBJ1-5; without DNA, the TCRdb call of TRBD1 cannot be checked. Germline loops: CDR1 GTSNPN, CDR2 SVGIG (reference sequence). The CDR3 has 16 amino acids. CDR3 sequence reads: CAWSVRWGADDQPQHF.

This chain uses TRBV5-1 with TRBJ2-1. Germline V CDR1 and CDR2: SGHRS, YFSETQ. CDR3 length: 14 residues. This CDR3 reads CASSLGEGENEQFF.

The chain combines TRBV6-2 or TRBV6-3 with TRBJ1-5; TCRdb proposes TRBD1, but this gene call is untestable without DNA. Germline loops: CDR1 MNHEY, CDR2 SVGEGT. This CDR3 is built from 15 residues. The CDR3 here is CASSYKTAFNQPQHF.

The V and J genes are TRBV5-6 and TRBJ1-1; the D call of TRBD1 rests on TCRdb alone, since no DNA is present to check it. This CDR3 region has 16 residues. Germline V gives CDR1 SGHDT, CDR2 YYEEEE. CDR3 sequence: CASSFRQDIMNTEAFF.

V usage is TRBV6-2 or TRBV6-3 and J usage is TRBJ1-2. Looked up from germline, CDR1 is MNHEY and CDR2 is SVGEGT. The CDR3 runs 14 residues. The CDR3 here is CASSYMVVSSGYTF.

The chain combines TRBV27 with TRBJ2-7; TCRdb's D call, TRBD1, is unchecked because there is no DNA. This CDR3 region has 15 residues. Germline CDR1 and CDR2: MNHEY and SMNVEV (reference sequence). This CDR3 is CAGSSSGGRPYEQYF.

The J gene is TRBJ2-5, the V gene TRBV7-6; TCRdb calls TRBD2, which cannot be checked without DNA. Germline V gives CDR1 SGHVS, CDR2 FNYEAQ. The CDR3 is 14 amino acids. This chain's CDR3 is CASSLSREQETQYF.

This clonotype is identified as medium-sized from frequency. This chain connects TRBV29-1 to TRBJ2-7; the D call of TRBD1 rests on TCRdb alone, since no DNA is present to check it. This CDR3 comprises 13 residues. Germline lookup yields CDR1 SQVTM and CDR2 ANQGSEA. CDR3 loop: CSVAGTGLYEQYF.

The chain employs TRBV6-4 and TRBJ2-3; without DNA, the TCRdb call of TRBD1 cannot be checked. CDR3 length: 13 amino acids. Germline-derived CDR1 and CDR2 are MRHNA and SNTAGT. CDR3 region: CASSGTGGFTQYF.

The chain uses TRBV5-1 and TRBJ2-1. Germline-derived CDR1 and CDR2 are SGHRS and YFSETQ. The length of the CDR3 is 17 residues. CDR3 protein: CASSLAKLVGSYNEQFF. Variable domain in full (rest from reference TRBV5-1 and TRBJ2-1): KAGVTQTPRYLIKTRGQQVTLSCSPISGHRSVSWYQQTPGQGLQFLFEYFSETQRNKGNFPGRFSGRQFSNSRSEMNVSTLELGDSALYLCASSLAKLVGSYNEQFFGPGTRLTVL.

The chain combines TRBV15 with TRBJ1-5; TCRdb indicates TRBD1, and absent DNA this call remains unverified. The CDR3 runs to 17 residues. Germline CDR1 and CDR2: LNHNV and YYDKDF (reference sequence). The CDR3 reads CATSRGGLEAGFQPQHF.